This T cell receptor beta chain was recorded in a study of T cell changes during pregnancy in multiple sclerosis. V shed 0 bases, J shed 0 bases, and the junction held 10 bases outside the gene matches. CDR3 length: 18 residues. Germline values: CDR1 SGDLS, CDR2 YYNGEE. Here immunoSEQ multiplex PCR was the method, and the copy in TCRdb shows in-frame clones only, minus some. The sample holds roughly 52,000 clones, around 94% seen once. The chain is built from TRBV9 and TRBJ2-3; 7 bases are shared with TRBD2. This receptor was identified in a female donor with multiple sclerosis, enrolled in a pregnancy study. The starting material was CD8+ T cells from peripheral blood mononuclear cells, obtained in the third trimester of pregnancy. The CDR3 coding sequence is TGTGCCAGCAGCGTAGGAGCTCAAGCGGGATCTAGCACAGATACGCAGTATTTT. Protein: CASSVGAQAGSSTDTQYF.